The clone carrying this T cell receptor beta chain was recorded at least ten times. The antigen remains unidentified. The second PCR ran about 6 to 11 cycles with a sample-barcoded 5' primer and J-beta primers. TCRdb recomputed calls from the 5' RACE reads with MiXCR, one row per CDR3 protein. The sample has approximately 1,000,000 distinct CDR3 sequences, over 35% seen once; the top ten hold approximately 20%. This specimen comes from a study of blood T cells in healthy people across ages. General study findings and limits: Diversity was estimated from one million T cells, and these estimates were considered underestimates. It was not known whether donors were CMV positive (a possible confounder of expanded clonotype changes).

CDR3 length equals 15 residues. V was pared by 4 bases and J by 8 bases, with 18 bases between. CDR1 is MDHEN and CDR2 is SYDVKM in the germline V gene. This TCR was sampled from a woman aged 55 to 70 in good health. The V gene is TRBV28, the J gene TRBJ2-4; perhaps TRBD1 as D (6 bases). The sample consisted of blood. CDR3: CASSSPQRRGDIQYF. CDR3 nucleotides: TGTGCCAGCAGTTCCCCCCAACGCAGGGGTGACATTCAGTACTTC.